This T cell receptor beta chain was sequenced in a study of blood T cell repertoires in COVID-19. Study context: COVID-19 samples from acute and convalescent phases originated in the United States, Italy and Spain. Sources were T cells, B-cell-depleted T cells, or PBMCs; the material itself was cDNA or gDNA.

Ages ranged from about 18 to 89 years, with residence in approximately 23 US areas. Exposed enrollees encountered a COVID-19 case at some point within 2 weeks before study entry. The repertoire was sequenced with immunoSEQ multiplex PCR; TCRdb's copy has only in-frame clones and lacks some. The repertoire has approximately 220,000 clones, 90% of them found once; the top ten carry about 14%. The CDR3 runs to 11 residues. Trimming pared 6 bases from V and 6 bases from J, leaving 7 bases between. Germline CDR1 is MNHEY and CDR2 is SVGAGI. Sequencing was performed on PBMCs or T cells enriched from blood (not recorded which). This chain uses TRBV6-5 with TRBJ2-3; no reliable D call. This TCR came from a man in his thirties or forties who had been exposed to COVID-19. DNA for the CDR3: TGTGCCAGCAGATCTTCGGATACGCAGTATTTT. Translation gives CASRSSDTQYF.